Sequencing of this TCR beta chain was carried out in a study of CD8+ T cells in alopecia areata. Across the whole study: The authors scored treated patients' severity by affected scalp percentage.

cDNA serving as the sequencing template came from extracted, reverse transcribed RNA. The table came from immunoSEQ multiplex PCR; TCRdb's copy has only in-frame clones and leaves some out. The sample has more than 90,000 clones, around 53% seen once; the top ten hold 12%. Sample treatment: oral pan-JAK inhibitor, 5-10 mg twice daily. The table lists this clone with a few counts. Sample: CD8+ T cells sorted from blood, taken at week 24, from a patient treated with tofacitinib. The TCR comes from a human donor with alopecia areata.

This CDR3 is CASSLEGVPYEQYF. Here the CDR3 DNA reads TGTGCCAGCAGTCTCGAGGGGGTCCCCTACGAGCAGTACTTC. This rearrangement joins TRBV6-1 to TRBJ2-7; D possibly corresponds to TRBD1 (6 bases). The CDR3 has 14 amino acids. Trimming left V 5 bases short and J 2 bases short, with 13 bases between. Germline CDR1 is MNHNS and CDR2 is SASEGT.